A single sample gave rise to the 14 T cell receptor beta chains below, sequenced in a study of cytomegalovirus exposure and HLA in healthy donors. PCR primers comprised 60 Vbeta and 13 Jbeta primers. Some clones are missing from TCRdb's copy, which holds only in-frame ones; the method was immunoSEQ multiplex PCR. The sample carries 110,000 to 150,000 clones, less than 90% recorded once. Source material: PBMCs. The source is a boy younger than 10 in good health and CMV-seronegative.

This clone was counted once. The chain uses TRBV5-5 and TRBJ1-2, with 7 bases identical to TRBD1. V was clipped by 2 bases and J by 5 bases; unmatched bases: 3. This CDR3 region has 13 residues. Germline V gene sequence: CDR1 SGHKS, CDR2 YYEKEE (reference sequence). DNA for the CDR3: TGTGCCAGCAGCTTTGACAGGGTGTATGGCTACACCTTC. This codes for CASSFDRVYGYTF.

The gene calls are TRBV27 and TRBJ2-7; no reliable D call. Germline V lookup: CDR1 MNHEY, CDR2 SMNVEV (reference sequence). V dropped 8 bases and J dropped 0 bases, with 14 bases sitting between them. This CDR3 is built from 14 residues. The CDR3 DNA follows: TGTGCCAGCGGAAGACACGGCAGCTCCTACGAGCAGTACTTC. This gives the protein CASGRHGSSYEQYF.

The CDR3 coding sequence is TGTGCCAGTCATTTCGCAGGGGGCGGAGGACAGCCCCAGCATTTT. It specifies CASHFAGGGGQPQHF. The chain couples TRBV28 to TRBJ1-5, with 8 bases aligning to TRBD1. J was trimmed by 7 bases and V by 9 bases; bases with no gene match: 14. CDR3 size: 15 residues. The germline V gene encodes CDR1 MDHEN and CDR2 SYDVKM.

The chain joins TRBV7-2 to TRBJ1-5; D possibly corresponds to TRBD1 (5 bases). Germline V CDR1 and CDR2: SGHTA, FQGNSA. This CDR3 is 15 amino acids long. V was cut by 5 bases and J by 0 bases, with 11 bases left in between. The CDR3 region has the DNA TGTGCCAGCAGCCAAAACCAGGGTAGCAATCAGCCCCAGCATTTT. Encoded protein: CASSQNQGSNQPQHF. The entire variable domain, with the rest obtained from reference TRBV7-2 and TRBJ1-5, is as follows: GAGVSQSPSNKVTEKGKDVELRCDPISGHTALYWYRQSLGQGLEFLIYFQGNSAPDKSGLPSDRFSAERTGGSVSTLTIQRTQQEDSAVYLCASSQNQGSNQPQHFGDGTRLSIL.

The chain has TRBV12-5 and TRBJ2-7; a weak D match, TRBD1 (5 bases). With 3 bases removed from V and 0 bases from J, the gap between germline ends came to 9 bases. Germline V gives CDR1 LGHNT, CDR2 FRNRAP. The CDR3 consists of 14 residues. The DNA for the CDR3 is TGTGCTAGTGGTTTACAGGTTTCCTCCTACGAGCAGTACTTC. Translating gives CASGLQVSSYEQYF.

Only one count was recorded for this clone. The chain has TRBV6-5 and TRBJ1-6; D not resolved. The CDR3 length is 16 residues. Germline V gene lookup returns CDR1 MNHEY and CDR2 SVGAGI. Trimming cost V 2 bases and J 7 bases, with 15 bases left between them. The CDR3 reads CASSYGISLVNSPLHF. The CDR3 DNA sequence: TGTGCCAGCAGTTACGGCATCTCCCTCGTGAATTCACCCCTCCACTTT.

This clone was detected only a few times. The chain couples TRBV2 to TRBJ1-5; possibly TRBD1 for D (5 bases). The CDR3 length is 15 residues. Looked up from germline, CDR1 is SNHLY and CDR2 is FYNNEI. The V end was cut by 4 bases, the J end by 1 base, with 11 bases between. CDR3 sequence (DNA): TGTGCCAGCAGTGTCAGGGATGGGAGCAATCAGCCCCAGCATTTT. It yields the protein CASSVRDGSNQPQHF.

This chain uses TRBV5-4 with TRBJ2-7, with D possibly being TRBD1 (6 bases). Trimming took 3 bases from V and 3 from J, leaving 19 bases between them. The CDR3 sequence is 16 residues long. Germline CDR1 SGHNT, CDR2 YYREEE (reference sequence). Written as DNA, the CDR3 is TGTGCCAGCAGCTCGGGTATGATGACGGACAGCTACGAGCAGTACTTC. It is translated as CASSSGMMTDSYEQYF.

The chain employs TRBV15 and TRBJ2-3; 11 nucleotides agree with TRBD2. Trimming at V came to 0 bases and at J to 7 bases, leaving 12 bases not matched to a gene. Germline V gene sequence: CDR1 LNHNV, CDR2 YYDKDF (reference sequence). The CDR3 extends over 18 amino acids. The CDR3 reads CATSRDQGSGRASHTQYF. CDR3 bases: TGTGCCACCAGCAGAGATCAGGGTAGCGGGAGGGCCAGTCATACGCAGTATTTT. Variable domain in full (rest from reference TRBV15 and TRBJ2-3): DAMVIQNPRYQVTQFGKPVTLSCSQTLNHNVMYWYQQKSSQAPKLLFHYYDKDFNNEADTPDNFQSRRPNTSFCFLDIRSPGLGDTAMYLCATSRDQGSGRASHTQYFGPGTRLTVL.

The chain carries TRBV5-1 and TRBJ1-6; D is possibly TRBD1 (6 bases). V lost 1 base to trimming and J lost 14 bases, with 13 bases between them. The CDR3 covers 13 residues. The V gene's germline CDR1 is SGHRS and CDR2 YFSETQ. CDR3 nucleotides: TGCGCCAGCAGCTTGATGCTGGACAGTTCCCTCCACTTT. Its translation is CASSLMLDSSLHF.

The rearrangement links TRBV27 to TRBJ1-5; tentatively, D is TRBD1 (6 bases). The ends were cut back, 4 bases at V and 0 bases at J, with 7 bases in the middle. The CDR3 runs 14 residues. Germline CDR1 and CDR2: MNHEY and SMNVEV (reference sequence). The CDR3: CASSSQGSNQPQHF. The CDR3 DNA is TGTGCCAGCAGTTCACAGGGTAGCAATCAGCCCCAGCATTTT.

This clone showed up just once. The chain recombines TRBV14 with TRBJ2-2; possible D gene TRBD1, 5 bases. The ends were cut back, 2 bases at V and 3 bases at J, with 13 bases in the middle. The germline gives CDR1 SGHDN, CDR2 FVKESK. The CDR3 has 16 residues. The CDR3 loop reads CASSQQKGYYTGELFF. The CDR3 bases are TGTGCCAGCAGCCAACAAAAGGGGTACTACACCGGGGAGCTGTTTTTT.

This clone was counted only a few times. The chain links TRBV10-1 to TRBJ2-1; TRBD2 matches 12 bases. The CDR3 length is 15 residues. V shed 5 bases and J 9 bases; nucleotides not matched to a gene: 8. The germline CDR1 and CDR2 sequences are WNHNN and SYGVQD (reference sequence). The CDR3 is CASSFALAGGSEQFF. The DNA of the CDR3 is TGCGCCAGCAGTTTCGCCCTAGCGGGAGGGAGTGAGCAGTTCTTC.

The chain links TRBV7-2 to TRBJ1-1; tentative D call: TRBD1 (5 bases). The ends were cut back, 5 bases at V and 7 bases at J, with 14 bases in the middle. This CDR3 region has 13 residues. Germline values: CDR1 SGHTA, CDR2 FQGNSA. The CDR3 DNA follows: TGTGCCAGCAGCCCTACAGTAAGGGGTGAAGCTTTCTTT. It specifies CASSPTVRGEAFF.